The clone carrying this T cell receptor (beta chain) is large (0.1 to 1%) within its sample. Its antigen remains unidentified. TCR libraries were prepared from around 15 ng of total RNA with the QIAseq Immune Repertoire TCR panel. Each CDR3 protein is one row after TCRdb ran MiXCR on the reads. Of several hundred distinct CDR3 sequences in the sample, under 15% were seen once. Deletions cut 4 bases from V and 0 bases from J, with 12 bases between. Germline lookup yields CDR1 SGHKS and CDR2 YYEKEE (reference sequence). The CDR3 length is 15 residues. The record originates from a study of circulating CD8 cells and anti-PD-1 response in melanoma. Study-wide results and limits: Some patients were treatment-naive; others were previously treated.

Sorting of live CD3+CD8+TCRalphabeta+ cells by PD-1 and/or TIGIT gave four subsets. This rearrangement joins TRBV5-5 to TRBJ2-3; D possibly corresponds to TRBD2 (5 bases). Sequencing used CD8+ T cells from PBMCs, obtained at baseline or after one month of anti-PD-1 therapy (not recorded which). The TCR comes from a human donor with melanoma. The CDR3 spells CASSRWTGSTDTQYF. The CDR3 region has the DNA TGTGCCAGCAGCCGCTGGACTGGAAGCACAGATACGCAGTATTTT.